The subject of this entry is one T cell receptor (beta chain). Its target antigen remains unknown. Base qualities are not recorded, but no much larger clone differs from it by a single base. The sample's time point, from its label and the paper: about 28 days (+/-7) after the second vaccine dose. The intended sense of this specimen's treatment or condition label: meningococcal conjugate vaccine given as trial control. Vaccinee samples were obtained from the UK trials COV001 and COV002, which included a single-blind randomized controlled phase 2/3 trial of AZD1222 (ChAdOx1 nCoV-19) in healthy adults. Trial participant PBMC samples were collected at day 0 and day 28 after the second dose for TCRbeta chain sequencing. V is cut back by 4 bases and J by 5 bases, with 5 bases in the junction unmatched. The CDR3 holds 13 amino acids from the cysteine to the phenylalanine. This entry keeps only the CDR3 DNA: 39 bases, framed from base 1. The germline V gene (reference sequence) specifies GTSNPN as CDR1 and SVGIG as CDR2.

This sample was included in a study of T cell responses to AZD1222 COVID-19 vaccine listed by TCRdb under 2021. For the wider study: TCR sequencing was performed for more than 230 trial participants, of whom about 200 were given two doses of AZD1222 and around 25 were given two doses of MenACWY control vaccine. Trial participants were enrolled by age into subgroups of 18-55, 56-69 and 70-plus years, and around 150, 29 and 61 TCR-sequenced participants, respectively, were included in these subgroups. The full study reports these points: Vaccine-associated CD4 TCRs spanned the whole spike protein, with dominant responses in regions 160-218 and 743-854. The 56-69-year group was small, and its depth increase did not reach significance, likely because of low power. Epitopes outside the regions mutated in the B.1.351 and B.1.1.7 variants were reportedly recognized by nearly half of the unique spike-specific TCRs. Most participants were white British and females outnumbered males, and the authors suggested that clonal diversity may have been underestimated. A significant rise in spike-specific TCR breadth and depth was observed after two AZD1222 doses relative to day 0 and relative to MenACWY recipients. No day 14 peak-response samples were available, so repertoires were characterized only after the peak T cell response. Conclusions about previously exposed vaccinees are limited, since just 6 or 7 AZD1222 recipients were seropositive for SARS-CoV-2 at baseline.

The CDR3 regions of human TCRbeta chains were analyzed by immunosequencing. On the study's bioinformatics: Repertoire TCRs were matched against a reference library of SARS-CoV-2-specific TCRs generated with the MIRA antigen-specificity platform. Breadth meant the fraction of unique TCRs that were SARS-CoV-2-associated, whereas depth meant the fraction of total T cells that were SARS-CoV-2-associated. Using the MIRA data, every spike-specific TCR was mapped to the spike region that the TCR reacted to and assigned to either a CD4 or a CD8 class. Log10-transformed breadth and depth values were compared by one-way ANOVA with Sidak's multiple comparisons tests. TCRdb obtained this table from immuneACCESS and retained in-frame rearrangements with V and J assigned. These tables miss some clones; where compared with another copy, unresolved V genes account for less than half of the shortfall, and the remainder is unexplained. V and J calls and clone size are given by that table; D and trimming were obtained from the DNA. The sample contains 200,000 to 250,000 clones, roughly 94% of them found a single time. Approximately 1.7% of the sample belongs to the ten largest clones.

The rearranged segments are TRBV30 and TRBJ1-1; TRBD1 fits 9 bases in the junction. This TCR came from an adult who received the MenACWY meningococcal vaccine as a control. The sample in question was peripheral blood, obtained 28 days after the second dose of the MenACWY control vaccine. The DNA sequence follows: TGTGCCTGGACCACAGGGGGCTCAACTGAAGCTTTCTTT. Its translation reads: CAWTTGGSTEAFF. With the rest looked up from the reference TRBV30 and TRBJ1-1 genes rather than sequenced, the full variable domain is SQTIHQWPATLVQPVGSPLSLECTVEGTSNPNLYWYRQAAGRGLQLLFYSVGIGQISSEVPQNLSASRPQDRQFILSSKKLLLSDSGFYLCAWTTGGSTEAFFGQGTRLTVV.